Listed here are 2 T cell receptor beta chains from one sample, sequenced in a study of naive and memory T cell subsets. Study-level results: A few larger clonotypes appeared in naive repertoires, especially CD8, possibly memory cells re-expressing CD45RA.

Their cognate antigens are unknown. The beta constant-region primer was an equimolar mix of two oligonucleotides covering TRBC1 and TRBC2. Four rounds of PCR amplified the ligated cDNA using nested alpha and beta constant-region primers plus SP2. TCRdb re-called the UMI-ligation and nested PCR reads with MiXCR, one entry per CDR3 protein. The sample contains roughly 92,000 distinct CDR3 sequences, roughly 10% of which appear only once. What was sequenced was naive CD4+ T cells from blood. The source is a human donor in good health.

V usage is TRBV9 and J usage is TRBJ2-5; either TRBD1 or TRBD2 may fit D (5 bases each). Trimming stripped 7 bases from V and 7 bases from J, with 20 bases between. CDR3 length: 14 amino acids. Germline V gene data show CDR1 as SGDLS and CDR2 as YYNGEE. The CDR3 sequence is CASRGQGVRATQYF. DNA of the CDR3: TGTGCCAGCCGAGGGCAGGGAGTTCGGGCGACCCAGTACTTC.

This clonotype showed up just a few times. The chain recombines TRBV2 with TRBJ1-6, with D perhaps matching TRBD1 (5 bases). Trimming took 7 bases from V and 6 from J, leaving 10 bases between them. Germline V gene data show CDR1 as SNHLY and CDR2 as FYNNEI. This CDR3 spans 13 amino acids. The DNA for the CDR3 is TGTGCCAGCAACGGCGGGGGTAATTCACCCCTCCACTTT. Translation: CASNGGGNSPLHF.